This T cell receptor (beta chain) was identified during a study of blood T cell repertoires in COVID-19. Data came from immunoSEQ multiplex PCR; TCRdb stores just in-frame clones and leaves some out. The sample lists fewer than 300,000 clones; 75% to 90% were seen once. The CDR3 is 17 residues long. The germline CDR1 and CDR2 sequences are LGHNA and YNFKEQ. V gave up 1 base and J gave up 6 bases, with 22 bases separating them. This clone was seen more than once but under ten times. The receptor comes from a man between 40 and 49 years old who had recovered from COVID-19. The sample consisted of PBMCs or T cells enriched from blood (not recorded which). The chain carries TRBV4-2 and TRBJ2-7; D possibly corresponds to TRBD1 (6 bases). CDR3 sequence: CASSQGGPGLGSGEQYF. CDR3 nucleotides: TGTGCCAGCAGCCAAGGGGGGCCTGGGCTAGGATCCGGCGAGCAGTACTTC.